These 3 T cell receptor beta chains came from one sample sequenced in a study of CD8+ T cells in alopecia areata. Reverse transcribed after extraction, RNA yielded cDNA as the sequencing template. Repertoires were generated with immunoSEQ multiplex PCR, while TCRdb's copy carries only in-frame clones and drops some. The sample includes 150,000 to 200,000 clones, roughly 70% of them seen just once. Specified treatment: oral pan-JAK inhibitor, 5-10 mg twice daily. This specimen consisted of CD4+ T cells sorted from blood, obtained between weeks 47 and 50, from a patient treated with tofacitinib. The receptors stem from a human donor with alopecia areata.

The DNA of the CDR3 is TGTGCCAGTAGTCACCGACAGGGACTGAGCTATGGCTACACCTTC. The encoded protein is CASSHRQGLSYGYTF. This sequence joins TRBV19 and TRBJ1-2; 7 nucleotides align to TRBD1. This CDR3 has 15 residues. The V segment lost 5 bases and the J segment 4 bases; nucleotides outside the gene matches: 10. The germline CDR1 and CDR2 sequences are LNHDA and SQIVND (reference sequence).

The chain links TRBV29-1 to TRBJ2-7; perhaps TRBD2 as D (5 bases). Trimming shortened V by 7 bases and J by 5 bases, and 15 bases separated the two germline ends. The CDR3 runs to 12 residues. Germline V gene data show CDR1 as SQVTM and CDR2 as ANQGSEA. CDR3 amino acids: CSARRGTHEQYF. DNA for the CDR3: TGCAGCGCCCGCCGGGGAACCCACGAGCAGTACTTC.

In this sample, this clone turned up a few times. This rearrangement joins TRBV10-2 to TRBJ1-5; D perhaps matches TRBD1 (5 bases). Trimming took 5 bases from V and 5 from J, leaving 7 bases between them. The CDR3 runs to 12 residues. Germline CDR1 reads WSHSY; CDR2 reads SAAADI. The CDR3 nucleotides read TGCGCCAGCAGTCAACAGGATCAGCCCCAGCATTTT. Translated: CASSQQDQPQHF.